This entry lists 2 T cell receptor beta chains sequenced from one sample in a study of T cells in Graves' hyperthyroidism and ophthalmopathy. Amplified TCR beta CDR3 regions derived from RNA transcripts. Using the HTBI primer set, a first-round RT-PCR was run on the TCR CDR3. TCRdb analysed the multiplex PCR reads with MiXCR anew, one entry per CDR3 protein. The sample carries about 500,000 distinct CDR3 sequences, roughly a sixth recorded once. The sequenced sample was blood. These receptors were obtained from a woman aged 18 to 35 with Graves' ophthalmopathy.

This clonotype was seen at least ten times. The CDR3 sequence: CAWSVGVGETQYF. CDR3 in DNA: TGTGCCTGGAGCGTAGGTGTGGGGGAGACCCAGTACTTC. The chain has TRBV30 and TRBJ2-5; D remains ambiguous. V dropped 3 bases and J dropped 5 bases, with 13 bases sitting between them. CDR3 length: 13 residues. CDR1 and CDR2 from the germline V gene are GTSNPN and SVGIG (reference sequence). The complete variable domain, with remaining parts taken from reference TRBV30 and TRBJ2-5, reads SQTIHQWPATLVQPVGSPLSLECTVEGTSNPNLYWYRQAAGRGLQLLFYSVGIGQISSEVPQNLSASRPQDRQFILSSKKLLLSDSGFYLCAWSVGVGETQYFGPGTRLLVL.

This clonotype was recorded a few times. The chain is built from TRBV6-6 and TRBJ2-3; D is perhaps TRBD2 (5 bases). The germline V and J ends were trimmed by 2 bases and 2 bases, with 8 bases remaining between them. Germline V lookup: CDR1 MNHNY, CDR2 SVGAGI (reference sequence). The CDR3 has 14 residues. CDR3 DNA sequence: TGTGCCAGCAGTTACCCGGGATACACAGATACGCAGTATTTT. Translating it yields CASSYPGYTDTQYF.